The entry that follows covers one T cell receptor beta chain sequence. This sample is drawn from a study of T cell responses to AZD1222 COVID-19 vaccine. The CDR3 loop spans 14 amino acids. Trimming removed 7 bases at V and 0 bases at J, with 12 bases between. The germline V gene encodes CDR1 SGHTA and CDR2 FQGNSA. Clones were read by immunoSEQ multiplex PCR, and TCRdb kept only the in-frame ones, dropping some. Of about 83,000 clones listed, 85% to 95% were seen once; the top ten hold under 5%. The sample in question was peripheral blood, obtained on day 0 of MenACWY control vaccination. This receptor was identified in an adult in good health. The V call is TRBV7-2, the J call TRBJ1-2, with D maybe TRBD1 (5 bases). CDR3 protein: CASNLGGTNYGYTF. Written as DNA, the CDR3 is TGTGCCAGCAACCTCGGGGGAACTAACTATGGCTACACCTTC.